The 18 T cell receptor beta chains in this list originate from one sample, sequenced in a study of immune heterogeneity within non-small cell lung tumors (dated by TCRdb to the late 2010s). Genomic DNA was extracted from bulk tumor tissue and used as the TCR template, and approximately 620 ng gDNA was amplified per sample. During surgery, multiple biopsies were taken from each primary tumor, with sampling sites spaced as far apart as possible within the tumor mass. The study cohort was described as untreated, and patients were newly diagnosed NSCLC cases undergoing curative surgery. TCRdb records HiSeq X Ten as the sequencer. The TCR beta CDR3 region was amplified with a multiplex PCR system, in which a first round of roughly 9 cycles was run using 32 V-gene forward and 13 J-gene reverse primers. The public reads were run again by TCRdb, first through fastp at Q25 and then through MiXCR, and only productive beta chains were kept. Entries that share a CDR3 protein sequence are merged under the most common genes and DNA. For this sample there are over 1,500 distinct CDR3 sequences; around 45% appear just once. The top ten clonotypes cover 12% of the sample.

Sequencing was performed on lung tumor tissue. The receptors stem from a man between 65 and 79 years old with non-small cell lung cancer.

The rearrangement uses TRBV3-1 and TRBJ2-7; D remains unclear. With 5 bases removed from V and 3 bases from J, the gap between germline ends came to 5 bases. The CDR3 loop spans 11 amino acids. Germline-derived CDR1 and CDR2 are LGHDT and YNNKEL (reference sequence). CDR3 in amino acids: CASSYLYEQYF. The CDR3 DNA reads TGTGCCAGCAGCTATCTCTACGAGCAGTACTTC.

This clonotype is labeled large. This chain links TRBV11-3 with TRBJ1-2; D is unclear. Trimming shortened V by 1 base and J by 5 bases, and 5 bases separated the two germline ends. The length of the CDR3 is 12 residues. Germline V gene sequence: CDR1 SGHNT, CDR2 YENEEA. The CDR3 DNA follows: TGTGCCAGCAGCTTAGTAGGGTATGGCTACACCTTC. As protein: CASSLVGYGYTF.

The chain joins TRBV28 to TRBJ2-1; 7 bases are a match to TRBD2. The CDR3 is made up of 16 amino acids. The ends lost 1 base at V and 4 bases at J; junction bases unmatched: 7. Germline V gene data show CDR1 as MDHEN and CDR2 as SYDVKM. CDR3 loop: CASSLLGGVGYNEQFF. DNA for the CDR3: TGTGCCAGCAGTTTATTGGGAGGGGTCGGATACAATGAGCAGTTCTTC.

The gene calls are TRBV6-1 and TRBJ2-7, with D perhaps TRBD2 (6 bases). The CDR3 runs 12 residues. Germline values: CDR1 MNHNS, CDR2 SASEGT. V lost 10 bases to trimming and J lost 2 bases, with 12 bases between them. The CDR3 DNA sequence: TGTGCCACGGGACTTAGGGCCTACGAGCAGTACTTC. Protein: CATGLRAYEQYF.

The chain has TRBV18 and TRBJ1-1, with D tentatively TRBD1 (5 bases). The ends were cut back, 3 bases at V and 1 base at J, with 9 bases in the middle. The germline gives CDR1 KGHSH, CDR2 LQKENI. CDR3 length: 14 amino acids. Written as DNA, the CDR3 is TGTGCCAGCTCACCGGGACTACGGAACACTGAAGCTTTCTTT. This sequence encodes CASSPGLRNTEAFF.

This clonotype occurred a few times. This chain links TRBV20-1 with TRBJ1-3; maybe TRBD1 (6 bases). V lost 3 bases and J 3 bases, leaving 12 bases between the germline ends. The CDR3 sequence is 14 residues long. The V gene's germline CDR1 is DFQATT and CDR2 SNEGSKA (reference sequence). CDR3 sequence (DNA): TGCAGTGCTAGCCTACAGGGAAATGGAAACACCATATATTTT. Its protein product is CSASLQGNGNTIYF.

This clonotype has only a few counts. Here the CDR3 reads CASSPDSYEQYF. The CDR3 DNA sequence: TGTGCCAGCAGCCCCGACTCTTACGAGCAGTACTTC. J is TRBJ2-7 and V is TRBV12-3 or TRBV12-4, with D uncertain. The CDR3 runs to 12 residues. V lost 6 bases, J lost 4 bases, and 10 bases lay in between.

The genes are TRBV11-3 and TRBJ2-3; D remains ambiguous. In germline, CDR1 is SGHNT, CDR2 YENEEA. V gave up 4 bases and J gave up 4 bases, with 12 bases separating them. The CDR3 sequence is 14 residues long. The CDR3 bases are TGTGCCAGCAGCTCAAGACTTCAGCCAGATACGCAGTATTTT. Translated, it gives CASSSRLQPDTQYF. Combining the CDR3 with reference TRBV11-3 and TRBJ2-3 gives the whole variable domain EAGVVQSPRYKIIEKKQPVAFWCNPISGHNTLYWYLQNLGQGPELLIRYENEEAVDDSQLPKDRFSAERLKGVDSTLKIQPAELGDSAVYLCASSSRLQPDTQYFGPGTRLTVL.

This chain uses TRBV6-1 with TRBJ1-1; TRBD1 is a possible D gene (5 bases). The germline V gene encodes CDR1 MNHNS and CDR2 SASEGT. V gave up 6 bases and J gave up 8 bases, with 16 bases separating them. The CDR3 extends over 13 amino acids. The DNA of the CDR3 is TGTGCCAGCAGGGATTACACGACAGACGAAGCTTTCTTT. Translating it yields CASRDYTTDEAFF.

This chain links TRBV11-2 with TRBJ1-4; D is ambiguous. Between the trimmed V and J ends, which lost 6 bases and 4 bases, there was a span of 18 bases. CDR1 and CDR2 from the germline V gene are SGHAT and FQNNGV. The CDR3 extends over 16 amino acids. The CDR3 DNA reads as TGTGCCAGCAGTCCCCTTGTGGGGAGTCATAATGAAAAACTGTTTTTT. It yields the protein CASSPLVGSHNEKLFF. The full variable domain, its missing parts supplied by reference TRBV11-2 and TRBJ1-4, is EAGVAQSPRYKIIEKRQSVAFWCNPISGHATLYWYQQILGQGPKLLIQFQNNGVVDDSQLPKDRFSAERLKGVDSTLKIQPAKLEDSAVYLCASSPLVGSHNEKLFFGSGTQLSVL.

The genes are TRBV6-1 and TRBJ2-7, with D perhaps TRBD1 (5 bases). V was trimmed by 5 bases and J by 3 bases, leaving 14 bases between them. CDR3 size: 14 residues. Germline CDR1 reads MNHNS; CDR2 reads SASEGT. The CDR3 here is CASSWRQLHYEQYF. The CDR3 nucleotides are TGTGCCAGCAGTTGGCGACAGTTACACTACGAGCAGTACTTC.

There are a few counts of this clonotype. The rearrangement links TRBV28 to TRBJ1-2; 8 positions match TRBD1. Unmatched junction bases numbered 8, after V lost 8 bases and J lost 3 bases. Germline lookup yields CDR1 MDHEN and CDR2 SYDVKM. The CDR3 covers 14 residues. Here the CDR3 reads CASGSTGAHYGYTF. DNA of the CDR3: TGTGCCAGCGGATCGACAGGGGCCCACTATGGCTACACCTTC.

The chain is built from TRBV29-1 and TRBJ2-1, with 8 bases aligning to TRBD1. The CDR3 runs to 15 residues. In germline, CDR1 is SQVTM, CDR2 ANQGSEA. The V and J ends lost 8 bases and 4 bases, in that order; junction bases with no gene match: 13. CDR3 sequence (DNA): TGCAGCCCGACCCCTGGCCGGGACAGGTACAATGAGCAGTTCTTC. This sequence encodes CSPTPGRDRYNEQFF.

The rearrangement links TRBV27 to TRBJ1-2; 7 bases match TRBD1. V was clipped by 0 bases and J by 4 bases; unmatched bases: 2. The CDR3 is 14 amino acids. CDR1 and CDR2 (germline): MNHEY, SMNVEV (reference sequence). The CDR3 DNA sequence: TGTGCCAGCAGTTTATCGGGACAGAGCTATGGCTACACCTTC. Amino acids: CASSLSGQSYGYTF.

The chain uses TRBV7-2 and TRBJ1-6; 7 positions match TRBD1. The V gene's germline CDR1 is SGHTA and CDR2 FQGNSA. The CDR3 spans 14 residues. Trimming took 4 bases from V and 7 from J; bases not matched to a gene: 4. CDR3 nucleotides: TGTGCCAGCAGCTCCCAGGGGGGAAATTCACCCCTCCACTTT. This translates into CASSSQGGNSPLHF.

The CDR3 region has the DNA TGTGCCACCAGTGGCACAGACTCAGCGGGCCTAGGGGGCTACAATGAGCAGTTCTTC. Protein: CATSGTDSAGLGGYNEQFF. The chain has TRBV24-1 and TRBJ2-1, with D perhaps assigned TRBD1 or TRBD2 (6 bases each). This CDR3 is 19 amino acids long. In germline, CDR1 is KGHDR, CDR2 SFDVKD. Deletions cut 5 bases from V and 3 bases from J, with 25 bases between.

The rearrangement uses TRBV9 and TRBJ2-2; 9 nucleotides line up with TRBD1. CDR3 length: 15 amino acids. Losses at the gene ends were 3 bases for V and 3 bases for J; bases not matched to a gene: 3. The germline V gene encodes CDR1 SGDLS and CDR2 YYNGEE. Here the CDR3 DNA reads TGTGCCAGCAGCGATACAGGGGGCGACACCGGGGAGCTGTTTTTT. As protein: CASSDTGGDTGELFF.

In its sample, this clonotype was seen once. The chain joins TRBV27 to TRBJ2-1; 12 bases are a match to TRBD2. Trimming removed 10 bases from V and 4 bases from J; junction bases left unmatched: 2. Germline assignment: CDR1 MNHEY and CDR2 SMNVEV (reference sequence). The CDR3 loop spans 13 amino acids. The DNA of the CDR3 is TGTGCCATAGGACTAGCGGGGTACAATGAGCAGTTCTTC. Translating it yields CAIGLAGYNEQFF.